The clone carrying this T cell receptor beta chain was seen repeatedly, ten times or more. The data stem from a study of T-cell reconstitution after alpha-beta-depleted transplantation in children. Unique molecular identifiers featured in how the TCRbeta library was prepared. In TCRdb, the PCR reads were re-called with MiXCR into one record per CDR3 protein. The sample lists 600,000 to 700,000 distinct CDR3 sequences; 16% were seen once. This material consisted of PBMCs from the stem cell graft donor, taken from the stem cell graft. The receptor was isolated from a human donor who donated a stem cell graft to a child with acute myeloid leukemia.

The CDR3 DNA follows: TGCAGCGCCGGTAGTAGAGGGAGAAATGAGCAGTTCTTC. As protein: CSAGSRGRNEQFF. This sequence joins TRBV29-1 and TRBJ2-1, with a weak D call TRBD2 (5 bases). Per germline, CDR1 SQVTM and CDR2 ANQGSEA. V was cut by 7 bases and J by 7 bases, with 17 bases left in between. CDR3 size: 13 residues.